The 18 T cell receptor beta chains listed next were all sequenced from one sample in a study of blood T cell repertoires in COVID-19. Sequencing used immunoSEQ multiplex PCR; TCRdb keeps in-frame clones, though not all of them. The sample lists approximately 220,000 clones; 75% to 90% were seen once. The sequencing sample was made of PBMCs or T cells enriched from blood (not recorded which). All receptors come from a woman aged 30 to 39 who had been exposed to COVID-19.

This clone has only a few counts. The chain couples TRBV18 to TRBJ1-2; 7 bases are a match to TRBD1. CDR1 is KGHSH, CDR2 LQKENI, per germline. There are 14 residues in the CDR3. Unmatched junction bases numbered 5, after V lost 5 bases and J lost 2 bases. CDR3 loop: CASSEDRTNYGYTF. For the CDR3, the DNA is TGTGCCAGCTCAGAGGACAGGACCAACTATGGCTACACCTTC.

This clone was found a few times. Germline and junction disagree at one end, which may indicate a read error. Other DNA sequences in this specimen translate into the identical CDR3. The V and J genes are TRBV7-7 and TRBJ2-2; the D gene is possibly TRBD1 (6 bases). The CDR3 loop spans 15 amino acids. Germline lookup yields CDR1 SSHAT and CDR2 FNYEAQ (reference sequence). CDR3 DNA: TGTGCTAGCAGCTTAGGAGGCAGGGGCACCGGGGAGCTGTTTTTT. As protein: CASSLGGRGTGELFF.

The V call is TRBV27, the J call TRBJ1-2, with D tentatively TRBD1 (5 bases). V was trimmed by 6 bases and J by 4 bases, leaving 21 bases between them. This CDR3 comprises 16 residues. CDR1 MNHEY and CDR2 SMNVEV come from the germline V gene (reference sequence). In DNA, the CDR3 is TGTGCCAGCAGCCCCTCAGGGAGGCGGGAGTTCTATGGCTACACCTTC. This translates into CASSPSGRREFYGYTF.

This clone was seen just once. The chain joins TRBV25-1 to TRBJ1-4; D remains unclear. The CDR3 is 14 residues long. Germline CDR1 and CDR2: MGHDK and SYGVNS. V lost 7 bases and J 2 bases, leaving 11 bases between the germline ends. The CDR3 DNA sequence: TGTGCCAGCACCCGGGGTGGTACTAATGAAAAACTGTTTTTT. Protein sequence: CASTRGGTNEKLFF. Variable domain in full (rest from reference TRBV25-1 and TRBJ1-4): EADIYQTPRYLVIGTGKKITLECSQTMGHDKMYWYQQDPGMELHLIHYSYGVNSTEKGDLSSESTVSRIRTEHFPLTLESARPSHTSQYLCASTRGGTNEKLFFGSGTQLSVL.

The chain combines TRBV12-5 with TRBJ2-7, with TRBD1 matching over 8 bases. The germline gives CDR1 LGHNT, CDR2 FRNRAP. V lost 2 bases and J lost 1; bases outside the gene matches: 4. The CDR3 sequence is 15 residues long. The CDR3 loop is CASGLRDRFSYEQYF. The CDR3 region has the DNA TGTGCTAGTGGTTTGCGGGACAGGTTTTCCTACGAGCAGTACTTC.

The chain recombines TRBV5-6 with TRBJ2-7; 8 bases map to TRBD1. The CDR3 is 18 residues long. V shed 7 bases and J 1 base; nucleotides not matched to a gene: 19. Germline V gives CDR1 SGHDT, CDR2 YYEEEE. The CDR3 loop reads CASGLSQLLQGASYEQYF. CDR3 DNA sequence: TGTGCCAGCGGACTTAGCCAACTACTTCAGGGGGCATCCTACGAGCAGTACTTC.

The chain employs TRBV5-4 and TRBJ1-6; D is possibly TRBD1 (5 bases). The V end lost 0 bases, the J end lost 0 bases, and 7 bases lay between the germline ends. CDR3 length: 16 amino acids. Germline loops: CDR1 SGHNT, CDR2 YYREEE (reference sequence). The CDR3 nucleotides are TGTGCCAGCAGCTTGGCAGGGAACTCCTATAATTCACCCCTCCACTTT. Translated, it gives CASSLAGNSYNSPLHF.

Points on this clone: Other DNA sequences from this sample encode an identical CDR3 as well. The chain couples TRBV5-1 to TRBJ1-1; 8 bases are a match to TRBD1. J gave up 4 bases and V 2 bases, and 4 bases lay outside the gene matches. CDR3 size: 14 residues. Germline values: CDR1 SGHRS, CDR2 YFSETQ. The chain's CDR3 is CASSLLQGGTEAFF. CDR3 sequence (DNA): TGCGCCAGCAGCTTATTACAGGGGGGCACTGAAGCTTTCTTT.

The rearrangement uses TRBV15 and TRBJ1-2; 9 bases line up with TRBD1. CDR3 length equals 14 residues. V lost 6 bases and J lost 4; bases outside the gene matches: 6. Looked up from germline, CDR1 is LNHNV and CDR2 is YYDKDF (reference sequence). DNA of the CDR3: TGTGCCACCAGTCCCGGGACAGGGCTCTATGGCTACACCTTC. The encoded protein is CATSPGTGLYGYTF.

V gene TRBV5-1 combines with J gene TRBJ1-4; weak D call: TRBD1 (6 bases). Germline V gene sequence: CDR1 SGHRS, CDR2 YFSETQ. The CDR3 has 17 amino acids. Trimming left V 0 bases short and J 4 bases short, with 16 bases between. CDR3 coding DNA: TGCGCCAGCAGCTTGGCAGGGGCCTCGGATGGTAATGAAAAACTGTTTTTT. Protein: CASSLAGASDGNEKLFF.

The gene calls are TRBV6-5 and TRBJ1-5, with D perhaps TRBD1 (5 bases). Germline values: CDR1 MNHEY, CDR2 SVGAGI. This CDR3 has 15 amino acids. Trimming took 2 bases from V and 6 from J, leaving 14 bases between them. Here the CDR3 reads CASSYNYRGSQPQHF. The CDR3 region has the DNA TGTGCCAGCAGTTACAATTATCGGGGGAGTCAGCCCCAGCATTTT.

The CDR3 DNA reads TGTGCCTGGAGTGACCAGGGCAAAGCTTTCTTT. Encoded protein: CAWSDQGKAFF. The V and J genes are TRBV30 and TRBJ1-1; a weak D match, TRBD1 (5 bases). Trimming stripped 1 base from V and 9 bases from J, with 9 bases between. This CDR3 is 11 amino acids long. Germline loops: CDR1 GTSNPN, CDR2 SVGIG (reference sequence).

J is TRBJ2-1 and V is TRBV7-6; 10 bases match TRBD1. The V segment lost 2 bases and the J segment 3 bases; nucleotides outside the gene matches: 10. The germline V gene encodes CDR1 SGHVS and CDR2 FNYEAQ. The CDR3 is 18 amino acids. CDR3 sequence (DNA): TGTGCCAGCAGCTTAATGATTGCCGGGACAGGGGTCTACAATGAGCAGTTCTTC. Protein product: CASSLMIAGTGVYNEQFF.

This clone came up once. The chain couples TRBV7-3 to TRBJ2-7; tentative D call: TRBD1 (6 bases). Germline CDR1 and CDR2: SGHTA and FQGTGA. The CDR3 is 13 residues long. Trimming shortened V by 4 bases and J by 6 bases, and 13 bases separated the two germline ends. The CDR3 region is CASSSTQGSEQYF. The CDR3 nucleotides are TGTGCCAGCAGCTCCACGCAGGGGTCCGAGCAGTACTTC.

The genes are TRBV7-9 and TRBJ1-1, with TRBD1 as a possible D gene (6 bases). This CDR3 spans 14 amino acids. Germline V gene data show CDR1 as SEHNR and CDR2 as FQNEAQ (reference sequence). V lost 5 bases and J lost 4, with 14 bases in between. The CDR3 reads CASSRGLGGTEAFF. The CDR3 DNA sequence: TGTGCCAGCAGCAGAGGATTAGGGGGCACTGAAGCTTTCTTT.

The chain joins TRBV27 to TRBJ1-1; the D gene is possibly TRBD1 (5 bases). The V and J ends lost 5 bases and 2 bases respectively, with 12 bases between them. Germline CDR1 is MNHEY and CDR2 is SMNVEV (reference sequence). There are 14 residues in the CDR3. In DNA, the CDR3 is TGTGCCAGCAGTGGACGGACACCTAACACTGAAGCTTTCTTT. Translation gives CASSGRTPNTEAFF.

This clone was seen only once. The chain employs TRBV2 and TRBJ1-6, with TRBD1 identical over 9 bases. The length of the CDR3 is 14 residues. CDR1 and CDR2 from the germline V gene are SNHLY and FYNNEI. J lost 8 bases, V lost 3 bases, and 2 bases had no gene match. CDR3 sequence: CASSEGQGYSPLHF. CDR3 coding DNA: TGTGCCAGCAGTGAGGGACAGGGCTATTCACCCCTCCACTTT.

The chain couples TRBV6-5 to TRBJ1-5; D may be TRBD1 (6 bases). The CDR3 is 15 amino acids. The V end lost 6 bases, the J end lost 0 bases, and 12 bases lay between the germline ends. The germline V gene encodes CDR1 MNHEY and CDR2 SVGAGI. Here the CDR3 DNA reads TGTGCCAGCAGGAGGGGGATTAATAGCAATCAGCCCCAGCATTTT. It translates to CASRRGINSNQPQHF.